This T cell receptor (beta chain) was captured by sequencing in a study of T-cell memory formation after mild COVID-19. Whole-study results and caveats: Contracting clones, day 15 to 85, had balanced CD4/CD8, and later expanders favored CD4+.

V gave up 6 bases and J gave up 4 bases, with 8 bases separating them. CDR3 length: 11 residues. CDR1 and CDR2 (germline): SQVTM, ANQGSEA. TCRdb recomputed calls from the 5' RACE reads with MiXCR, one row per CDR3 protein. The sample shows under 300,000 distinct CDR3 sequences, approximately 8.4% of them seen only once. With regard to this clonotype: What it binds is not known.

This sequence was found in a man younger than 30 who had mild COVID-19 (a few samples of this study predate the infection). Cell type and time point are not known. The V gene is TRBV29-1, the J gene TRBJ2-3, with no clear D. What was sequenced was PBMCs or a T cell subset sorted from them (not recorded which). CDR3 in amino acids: CSVREADTQYF. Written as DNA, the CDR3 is TGCAGCGTCAGAGAGGCAGATACGCAGTATTTT.